A few counts support the clone carrying this TCR beta chain. No antigen is known for it. TCR beta CDR3 regions were amplified from RNA. The TCR CDR3 first-round RT-PCR relied on the HTBI primer set. TCRdb re-analysed the multiplex PCR reads in MiXCR, keeping a single row per CDR3 protein. The table records some 530,000 distinct CDR3 sequences, roughly 23% of them present only once. The sample belongs to a study of T cells in Graves' hyperthyroidism and ophthalmopathy. Study results and caveats: Most clonotypes expanded in the thyroid (above 0.001) were also present in blood. Stable hyperthyroidism and ophthalmopathy were separated using 13 V-J signatures.

At least 3 on the Clinical Activity Score was recorded for ophthalmopathy patients, who also had NOSPECS grade at least 4 and duration under 3 months. This sequence was found in a woman in her 70s with Graves' ophthalmopathy. Sequencing input: blood.

The DNA for the CDR3 is TGCAGCGTTGAGTCTGGGGCGGATACGCAGTATTTT. Translated, it gives CSVESGADTQYF. The gene calls are TRBV29-1 and TRBJ2-3; possibly TRBD1 for D (5 bases). CDR1 is SQVTM, CDR2 ANQGSEA, per germline. V was clipped by 3 bases and J by 6 bases, with 10 bases between them. The CDR3 covers 12 residues.